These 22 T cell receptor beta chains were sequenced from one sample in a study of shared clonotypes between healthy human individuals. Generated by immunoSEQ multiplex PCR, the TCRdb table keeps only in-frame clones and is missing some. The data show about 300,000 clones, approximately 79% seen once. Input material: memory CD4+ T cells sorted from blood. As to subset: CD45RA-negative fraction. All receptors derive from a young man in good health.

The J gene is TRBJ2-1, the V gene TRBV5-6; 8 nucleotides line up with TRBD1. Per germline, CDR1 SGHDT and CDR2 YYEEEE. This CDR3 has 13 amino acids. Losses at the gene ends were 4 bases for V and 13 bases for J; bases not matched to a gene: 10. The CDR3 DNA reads TGTGCCAGCAGCGCGAGGACAGGGCTGATACAGTTCTTC. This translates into CASSARTGLIQFF.

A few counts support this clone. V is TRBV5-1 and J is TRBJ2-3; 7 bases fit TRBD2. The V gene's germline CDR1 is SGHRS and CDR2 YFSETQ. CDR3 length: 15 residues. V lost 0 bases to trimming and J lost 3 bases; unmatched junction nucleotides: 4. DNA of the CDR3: TGCGCCAGCAGCTTGGCGGGAGGTTGGACAGATACGCAGTATTTT. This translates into CASSLAGGWTDTQYF.

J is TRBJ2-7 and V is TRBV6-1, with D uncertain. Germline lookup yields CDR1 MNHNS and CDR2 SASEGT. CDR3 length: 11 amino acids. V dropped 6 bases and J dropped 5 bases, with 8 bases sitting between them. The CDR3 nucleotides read TGTGCCAGCAGGAGAGACCACGAGCAGTACTTC. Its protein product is CASRRDHEQYF.

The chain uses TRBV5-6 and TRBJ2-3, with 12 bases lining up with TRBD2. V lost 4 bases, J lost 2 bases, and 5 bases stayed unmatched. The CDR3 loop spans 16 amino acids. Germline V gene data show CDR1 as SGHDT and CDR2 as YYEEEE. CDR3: CASSGLAGGSTDTQYF. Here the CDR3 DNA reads TGTGCCAGCAGCGGTCTAGCGGGAGGGTCCACAGATACGCAGTATTTT. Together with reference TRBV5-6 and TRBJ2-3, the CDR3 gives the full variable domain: DAGVTQSPTHLIKTRGQQVTLRCSPKSGHDTVSWYQQALGQGPQFIFQYYEEEERQRGNFPDRFSGHQFPNYSSELNVNALLLGDSALYLCASSGLAGGSTDTQYFGPGTRLTVL.

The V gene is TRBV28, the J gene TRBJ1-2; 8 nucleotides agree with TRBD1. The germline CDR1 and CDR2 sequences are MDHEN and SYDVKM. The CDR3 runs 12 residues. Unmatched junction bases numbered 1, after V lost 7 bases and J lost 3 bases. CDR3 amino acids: CASKGQDYGYTF. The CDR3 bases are TGTGCCAGCAAGGGACAGGACTATGGCTACACCTTC.

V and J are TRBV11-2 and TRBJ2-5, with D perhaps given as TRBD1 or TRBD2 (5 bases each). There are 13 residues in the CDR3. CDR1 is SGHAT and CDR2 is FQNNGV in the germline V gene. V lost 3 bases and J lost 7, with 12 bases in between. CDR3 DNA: TGTGCCAGCAGCTTCGGGGCCTCGATGACCCAGTACTTC. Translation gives CASSFGASMTQYF.

CDR3 nucleotide sequence: TGTGCCACCAGCAGAGATGGGGCGGGAGGCGGCGACGAGCAGTACTTC. Protein product: CATSRDGAGGGDEQYF. The rearrangement links TRBV15 to TRBJ2-7, with 8 nucleotides matching TRBD2. V trimming: 0 bases; J trimming: 5 bases; junction bases outside the gene matches: 9. This CDR3 contains 16 residues. Germline V lookup: CDR1 LNHNV, CDR2 YYDKDF (reference sequence).

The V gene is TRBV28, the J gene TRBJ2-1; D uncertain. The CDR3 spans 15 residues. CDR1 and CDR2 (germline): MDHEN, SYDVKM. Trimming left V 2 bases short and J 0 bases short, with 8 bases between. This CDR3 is CASSLDLSSYNEQFF. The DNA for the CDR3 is TGTGCCAGCAGTTTAGACCTTAGCTCCTACAATGAGCAGTTCTTC.

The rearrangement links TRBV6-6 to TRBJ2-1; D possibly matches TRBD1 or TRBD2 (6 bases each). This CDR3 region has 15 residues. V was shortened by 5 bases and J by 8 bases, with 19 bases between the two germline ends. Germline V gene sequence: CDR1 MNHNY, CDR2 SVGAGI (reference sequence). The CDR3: CASSGRASRGDEQFF. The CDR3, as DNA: TGTGCCAGCAGTGGCCGGGCCTCAAGGGGGGATGAGCAGTTCTTC.

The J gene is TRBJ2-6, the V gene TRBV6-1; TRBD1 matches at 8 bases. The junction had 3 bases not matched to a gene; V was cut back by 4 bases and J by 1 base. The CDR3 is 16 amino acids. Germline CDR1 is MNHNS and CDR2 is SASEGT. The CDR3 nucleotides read TGTGCCAGCAGTGTAACAGGGGGTTCTGGGGCCAACGTCCTGACTTTC. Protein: CASSVTGGSGANVLTF.

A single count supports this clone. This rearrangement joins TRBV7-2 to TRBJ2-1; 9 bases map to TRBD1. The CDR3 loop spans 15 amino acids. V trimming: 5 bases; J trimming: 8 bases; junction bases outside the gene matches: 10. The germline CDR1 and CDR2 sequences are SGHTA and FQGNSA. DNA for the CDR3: TGTGCCAGCAGCACGACAGGGGGACCTCCCCATGAGCAGTTCTTC. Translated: CASSTTGGPPHEQFF.

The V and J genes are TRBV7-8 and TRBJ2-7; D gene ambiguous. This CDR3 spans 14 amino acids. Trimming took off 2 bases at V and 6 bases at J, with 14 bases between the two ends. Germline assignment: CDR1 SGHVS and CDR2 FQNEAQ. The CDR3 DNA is TGTGCCAGCAGCTTACTGGTATTCAGAGGCGAGCAGTACTTC. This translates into CASSLLVFRGEQYF.

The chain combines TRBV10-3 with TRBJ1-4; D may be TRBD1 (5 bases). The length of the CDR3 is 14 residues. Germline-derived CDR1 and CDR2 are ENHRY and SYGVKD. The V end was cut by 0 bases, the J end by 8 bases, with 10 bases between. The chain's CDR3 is CAISESTGDEKLFF. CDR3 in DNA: TGTGCCATCAGTGAGTCAACGGGGGACGAAAAACTGTTTTTT.

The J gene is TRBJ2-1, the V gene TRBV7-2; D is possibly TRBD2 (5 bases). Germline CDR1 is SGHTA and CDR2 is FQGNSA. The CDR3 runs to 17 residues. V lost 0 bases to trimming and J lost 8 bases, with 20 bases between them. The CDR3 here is CASSLASGIDPRYEQFF. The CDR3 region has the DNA TGTGCCAGCAGCTTAGCATCGGGGATCGATCCTCGCTATGAGCAGTTCTTC.

For the CDR3, the DNA is TGCGCCAGCAGCCAAGACCCCCAGGGACTGTACAATGAGCAGTTCTTC. Translating gives CASSQDPQGLYNEQFF. The chain uses TRBV4-1 and TRBJ2-1, with D perhaps matching TRBD2 (6 bases). CDR1 and CDR2 from the germline V gene are MGHRA and YSYEKL. The germline V and J ends were trimmed by 0 bases and 4 bases, with 13 bases remaining between them. The CDR3 has 16 amino acids.

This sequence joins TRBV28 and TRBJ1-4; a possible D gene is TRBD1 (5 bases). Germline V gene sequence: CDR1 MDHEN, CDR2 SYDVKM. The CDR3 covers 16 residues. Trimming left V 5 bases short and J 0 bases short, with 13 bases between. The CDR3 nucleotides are TGTGCCAGCAGTAAGACAGCCGGTGCAACTAATGAAAAACTGTTTTTT. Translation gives CASSKTAGATNEKLFF.

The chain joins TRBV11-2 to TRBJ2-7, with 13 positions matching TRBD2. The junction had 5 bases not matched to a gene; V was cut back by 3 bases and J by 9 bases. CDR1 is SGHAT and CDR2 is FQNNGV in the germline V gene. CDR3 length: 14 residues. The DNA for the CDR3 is TGTGCCAGCAGCTTCTTGGGACTAGCGGGACGGCAGTACTTC. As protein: CASSFLGLAGRQYF.

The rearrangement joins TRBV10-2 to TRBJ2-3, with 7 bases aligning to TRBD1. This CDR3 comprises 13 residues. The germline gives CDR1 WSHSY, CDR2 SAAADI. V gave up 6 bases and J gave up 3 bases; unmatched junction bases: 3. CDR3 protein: CASSLQGTDTQYF. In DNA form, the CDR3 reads TGCGCCAGCAGCTTACAGGGGACAGATACGCAGTATTTT.

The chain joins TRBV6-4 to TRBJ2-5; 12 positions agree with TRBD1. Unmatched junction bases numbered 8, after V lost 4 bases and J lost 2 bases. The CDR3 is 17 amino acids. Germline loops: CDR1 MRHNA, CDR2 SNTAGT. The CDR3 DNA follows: TGTGCCAGCAGTGGGGGCCGGGACAGGGGGCCTCAAGAGACCCAGTACTTC. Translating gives CASSGGRDRGPQETQYF.

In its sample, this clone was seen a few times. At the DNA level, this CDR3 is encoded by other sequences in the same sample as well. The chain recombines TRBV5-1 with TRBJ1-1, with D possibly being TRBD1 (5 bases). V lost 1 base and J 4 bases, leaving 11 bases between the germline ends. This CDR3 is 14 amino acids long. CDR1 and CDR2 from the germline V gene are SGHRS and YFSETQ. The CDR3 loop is CASSLSRAGTEAFF. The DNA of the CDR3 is TGCGCCAGCAGCTTGAGCAGGGCCGGCACTGAAGCTTTCTTT.

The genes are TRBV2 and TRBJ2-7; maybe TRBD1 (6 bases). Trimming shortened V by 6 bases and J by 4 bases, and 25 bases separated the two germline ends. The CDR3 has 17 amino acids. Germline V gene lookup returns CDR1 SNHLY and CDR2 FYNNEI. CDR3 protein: CASRSGTYRVEPYEQYF. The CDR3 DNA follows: TGTGCCAGCAGGTCCGGGACCTACAGGGTTGAACCTTACGAGCAGTACTTC. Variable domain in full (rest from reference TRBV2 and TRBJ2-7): EPEVTQTPSHQVTQMGQEVILRCVPISNHLYFYWYRQILGQKVEFLVSFYNNEISEKSEIFDDQFSVERPDGSNFTLKIRSTKLEDSAMYFCASRSGTYRVEPYEQYFGPGTRLTVT.

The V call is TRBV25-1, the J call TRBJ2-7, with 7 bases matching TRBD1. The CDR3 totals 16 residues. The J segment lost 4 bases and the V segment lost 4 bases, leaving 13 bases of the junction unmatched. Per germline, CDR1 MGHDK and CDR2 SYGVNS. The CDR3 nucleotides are TGTGCCAGCAGTGCCCGACAGGGTTGGGGAGCGTACGAGCAGTACTTC. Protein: CASSARQGWGAYEQYF.